The source of this T cell receptor beta chain is a study of cytomegalovirus exposure and HLA in healthy donors. Whole-study results and caveats: TCR beta chains numbering some 150 were designated cytomegalovirus-associated. Productive status was seen about 90% or about 30% of the time for most TCR beta V segments in an earlier analysis. Cytomegalovirus status, reportedly, was diagnosed with high specificity and sensitivity by the classifier. Most TCR sequences proved rare, with some public TCRs found in many donors.

On this clone itself: Antigen specificity is unknown.

Germline CDR1 and CDR2: MDHEN and SYDVKM. V dropped 6 bases and J dropped 5; count of bases not matched to a gene: 9. This CDR3 is built from 14 residues. This PCR relied on a set of 60 Vbeta primers and 13 Jbeta primers. Using immunoSEQ multiplex PCR, the repertoire was profiled, and TCRdb retains in-frame clones only, with some absent. The repertoire includes about 210,000 clones, 75% to 80% of them detected once, and approximately 1.8% sits in the top ten. This receptor was taken from a male donor in good health and CMV-seronegative. The chain carries TRBV28 and TRBJ1-2; 7 bases fit TRBD1. What was sequenced was PBMCs. For the CDR3, the DNA is TGTGCCAGCAGCACGGGGACAGAAGGGTATGGCTACACCTTC. Amino acids: CASSTGTEGYGYTF.